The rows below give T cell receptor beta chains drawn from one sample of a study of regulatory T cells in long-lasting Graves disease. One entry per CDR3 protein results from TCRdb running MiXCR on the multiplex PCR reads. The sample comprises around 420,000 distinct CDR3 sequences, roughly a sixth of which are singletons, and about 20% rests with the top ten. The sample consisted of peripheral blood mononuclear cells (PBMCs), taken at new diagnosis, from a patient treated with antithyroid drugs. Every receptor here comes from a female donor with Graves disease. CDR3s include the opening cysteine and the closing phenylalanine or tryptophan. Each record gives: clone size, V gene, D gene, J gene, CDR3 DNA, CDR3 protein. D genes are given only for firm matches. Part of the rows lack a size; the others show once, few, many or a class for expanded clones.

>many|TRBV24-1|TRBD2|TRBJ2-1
TGTGCCACCTCGTCTGGACTAGCGGAGAACTACAATGAGCAGTTCTTC
CATSSGLAENYNEQFF
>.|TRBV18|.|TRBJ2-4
TGTGCCAGCTCAAACCAGGAAGACAAAAACATTCAGTACTTC
CASSNQEDKNIQYF
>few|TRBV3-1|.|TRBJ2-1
TGTGCCAGCAGCCAACACTCCTACAATGAGCAGTTCTTC
CASSQHSYNEQFF
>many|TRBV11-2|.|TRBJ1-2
TGTGCCAGCAGCTTAGTAGGCAGGAAGTTCTATGGCTACACCTTC
CASSLVGRKFYGYTF
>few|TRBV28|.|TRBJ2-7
TGTGCCAGCAGTTTTGGATTGTCCTACGAGCAGTACTTC
CASSFGLSYEQYF
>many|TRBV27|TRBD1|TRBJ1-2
TGTGCCAGCAGTTCACACAGGGGCGATATAGCTTCTAACTATGGCTACACCTTC
CASSSHRGDIASNYGYTF
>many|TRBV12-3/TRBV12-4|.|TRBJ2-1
TGTGCCAGCAGTTTAAGGGCCGAGCAGTTCTTC
CASSLRAEQFF
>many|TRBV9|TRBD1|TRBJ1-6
TGTGCCAGCAGCCCCCGGACAGGGGAGGATTCACCCCTCCACTTT
CASSPRTGEDSPLHF
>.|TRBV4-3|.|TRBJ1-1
TGCGCCAGCAGCCGGGCGCGAGCGATGAACACTGAAGCTTTCTTT
CASSRARAMNTEAFF
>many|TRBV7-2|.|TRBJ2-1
TGTGCCAGCGGGGACTCCCTTAATGGTGAGCAGTTCTTC
CASGDSLNGEQFF
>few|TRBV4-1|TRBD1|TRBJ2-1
TGCGCCAGCAGCCAAGAGGGACAGTTCTACAATGAGCAGTTCTTC
CASSQEGQFYNEQFF
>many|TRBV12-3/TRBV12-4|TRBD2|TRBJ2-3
TGTGCCAGCAGTCAACAAACACTAGCGGGAGCTCCAGATACGCAGTATTTT
CASSQQTLAGAPDTQYF
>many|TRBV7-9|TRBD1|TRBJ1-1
TGTGCCAGCAGCTATACACCGGGACAGGGGCCGAACACTGAAGCTTTCTTT
CASSYTPGQGPNTEAFF
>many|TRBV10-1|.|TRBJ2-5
TGCGCCAGCAGTGACCCCCTGGGAGATGGTGGCCAAGAGACCCAGTACTTC
CASSDPLGDGGQETQYF
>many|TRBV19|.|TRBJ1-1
TGTGCCAGTACCTGGACAAGGCAACCCACTGAAGCTTTCTTT
CASTWTRQPTEAFF
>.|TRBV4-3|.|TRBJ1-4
TGCGCCAGCAGTGCGGCAGGGAAGAATGAAAAACTGTTTTTT
CASSAAGKNEKLFF
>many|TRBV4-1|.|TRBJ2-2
TGCGCCAGCAGCCAAGAGATCGGGACTGGGAACACCGGGGAGCTGTTTTTT
CASSQEIGTGNTGELFF
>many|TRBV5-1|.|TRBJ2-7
TGCGCCAGCAGCCCTCGGACAGAACCCTACGAGCAGTACTTC
CASSPRTEPYEQYF
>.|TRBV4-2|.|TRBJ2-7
TGTGCCAGCAGCCAAGATAGGGGCCCCTACGAGCAGTACTTC
CASSQDRGPYEQYF
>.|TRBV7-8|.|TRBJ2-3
TGTGCCAGCAGCCCCCCAGGCCCTTTTTTGAATACGCAGTATTTT
CASSPPGPFLNTQYF
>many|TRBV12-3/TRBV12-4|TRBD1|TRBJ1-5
TGTGCCAGCAGCCCTGGACAGGGGTGGCAGCCCCAGCATTTT
CASSPGQGWQPQHF
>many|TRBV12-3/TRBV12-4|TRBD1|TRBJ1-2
TGTGCCAGCAGTTTAGGCCAACTACTTGACAGGGGAAGGAGAGGCTACACCTTC
CASSLGQLLDRGRRGYTF
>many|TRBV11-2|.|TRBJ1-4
TGTGCCAGCAGCTTACGCAGGAAAATGGGAGCAACTAATGAAAAACTGTTTTTT
CASSLRRKMGATNEKLFF
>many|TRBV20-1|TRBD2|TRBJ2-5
TGCAGTGCTCCTCTAGCGGGGCAAGAGACCCAGTACTTC
CSAPLAGQETQYF
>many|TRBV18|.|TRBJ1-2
TGTGCCAGCTCACCACAGGGACAAGGGGATGGCTACACCTTC
CASSPQGQGDGYTF
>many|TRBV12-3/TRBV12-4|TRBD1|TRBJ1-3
TGTGCCAGCAGTGAACAGGGGACCGGTGGAAACACCATATATTTT
CASSEQGTGGNTIYF
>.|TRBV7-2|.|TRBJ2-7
TGTGCCAGCACTAAAGTGGGGGCCCTCTCCTACGAGCAGTACTTC
CASTKVGALSYEQYF
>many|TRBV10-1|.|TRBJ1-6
TGCGCCAGCAGTGAATCGCGTTATAATTCACCCCTCCACTTT
CASSESRYNSPLHF
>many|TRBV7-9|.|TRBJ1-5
TGTGCCAGCAGCTTAGGGCAGGGAACGGAGCCCCAGCATTTT
CASSLGQGTEPQHF
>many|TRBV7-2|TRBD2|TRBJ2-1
TGTGCCAGCAGCTCAGAGGGACTAGCGGGAGCGGGTAATGAGCAGTTCTTC
CASSSEGLAGAGNEQFF
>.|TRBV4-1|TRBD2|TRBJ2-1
TGCGCCAGCAGCCCCCAGGCGGGGGGGCCCGGCAATGAGCAGTTCTTC
CASSPQAGGPGNEQFF
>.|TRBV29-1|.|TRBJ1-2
TGCAGCGTTGAGAGGCAGGAAGAAGGGGGCTACACCTTC
CSVERQEEGGYTF
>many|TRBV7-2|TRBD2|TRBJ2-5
TGTGCCAGCAGCTTATTGGGACTAGCGGAAGAGACCCAGTACTTC
CASSLLGLAEETQYF
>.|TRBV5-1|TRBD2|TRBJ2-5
TGCGCCAGCAGCCCCCCAGCGGGAGGGGGACAAGAGACCCAGTACTTC
CASSPPAGGGQETQYF
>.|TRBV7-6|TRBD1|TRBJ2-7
TGTGCCAGCAGCAGCTGGACAGGAAGAAGCTCCTACGAGCAGTACTTC
CASSSWTGRSSYEQYF
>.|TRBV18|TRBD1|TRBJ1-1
TGTGCCAGCTCATCGGGACAGGGTGCGGGCACTGAAGCTTTCTTT
CASSSGQGAGTEAFF
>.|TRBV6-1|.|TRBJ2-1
TGTGCCAGCAGCCCAGGGGCCGGCGCCTACAATGAGCAGTTCTTC
CASSPGAGAYNEQFF
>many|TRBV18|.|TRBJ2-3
TGTGCCAGCTCACCACGCTCCGGTACGCAGTATTTT
CASSPRSGTQYF
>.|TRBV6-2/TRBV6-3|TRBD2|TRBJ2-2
TGTGCCAGCAGAGACAACCGGGGGGGCCCCGGGGAGCTGTTTTTT
CASRDNRGGPGELFF
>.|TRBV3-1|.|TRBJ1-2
TGTGCCAGCAGCCAAGATGATAAAGGGATCGAATACACCTTC
CASSQDDKGIEYTF
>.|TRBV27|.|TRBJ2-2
TGTGCCAGCGGTTTATTATACCTGGACACCGGGGAGCTGTTTTTT
CASGLLYLDTGELFF
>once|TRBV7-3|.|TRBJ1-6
TGTGCCAGCAGCCAAGGCCGGGGAGATTCACCCCTCCACTTT
CASSQGRGDSPLHF
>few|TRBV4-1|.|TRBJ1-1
TGCGCCAGCAGCCAAGCCCCTCCAACTTTGGACAGGAACACTGAAGCTTTCTTT
CASSQAPPTLDRNTEAFF